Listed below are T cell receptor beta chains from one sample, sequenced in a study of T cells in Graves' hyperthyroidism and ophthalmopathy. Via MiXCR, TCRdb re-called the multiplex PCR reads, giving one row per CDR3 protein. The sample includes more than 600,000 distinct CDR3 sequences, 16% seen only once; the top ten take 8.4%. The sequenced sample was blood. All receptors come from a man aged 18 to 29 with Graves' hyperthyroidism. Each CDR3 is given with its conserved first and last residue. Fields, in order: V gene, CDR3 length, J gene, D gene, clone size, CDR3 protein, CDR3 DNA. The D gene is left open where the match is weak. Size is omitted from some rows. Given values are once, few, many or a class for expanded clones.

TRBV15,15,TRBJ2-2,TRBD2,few,CATSSSGSDTGELFF,TGTGCCACCAGCAGTAGCGGGAGTGACACCGGGGAGCTGTTTTTT
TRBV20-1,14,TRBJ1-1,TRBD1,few,CSASSGTGDTEAFF,TGCAGTGCTAGTTCCGGGACAGGGGACACTGAAGCTTTCTTT
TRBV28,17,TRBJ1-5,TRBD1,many,CASRWDRGDYSNQPQHF,TGTGCCAGCCGCTGGGACAGGGGGGATTATAGCAATCAGCCCCAGCATTTT
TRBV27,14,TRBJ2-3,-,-,CASREDGATDTQYF,TGTGCCAGCCGGGAAGACGGAGCGACAGATACGCAGTATTTT
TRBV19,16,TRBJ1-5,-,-,CASSALGGKSNQPQHF,TGTGCCAGTAGCGCCTTGGGGGGGAAGAGCAATCAGCCCCAGCATTTT
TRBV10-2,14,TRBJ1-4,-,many,CASSESGGRGKLFF,TGCGCCAGCAGTGAGTCTGGGGGCAGAGGAAAACTGTTTTTT
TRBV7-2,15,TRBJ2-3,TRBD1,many,CASSLDRVSTDTQYF,TGTGCCAGCAGCCTAGACAGGGTTAGCACAGATACGCAGTATTTT
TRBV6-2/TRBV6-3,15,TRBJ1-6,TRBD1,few,CASRRDSPHNSPLHF,TGTGCCAGCAGGAGGGACAGTCCTCATAATTCACCCCTCCACTTT
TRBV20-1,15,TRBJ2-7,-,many,CSAVGGGASAYEQYF,TGCAGTGCTGTGGGGGGGGGCGCGTCGGCCTACGAGCAGTACTTC
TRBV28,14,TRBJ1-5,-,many,CASSFRGGDQPQHF,TGTGCCAGCAGTTTCCGAGGGGGTGATCAGCCCCAGCATTTT
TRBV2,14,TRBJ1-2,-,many,CASSPPGRGYGYTF,TGTGCCAGCAGTCCCCCGGGGCGAGGATATGGCTACACCTTC
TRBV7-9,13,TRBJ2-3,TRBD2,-,CASSPGLAGGQYF,TGTGCCAGCAGCCCGGGACTAGCGGGAGGACAGTATTTT
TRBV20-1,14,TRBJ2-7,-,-,CSATRPGIRNEQYF,TGCAGTGCTACCCGACCCGGGATACGGAATGAGCAGTACTTC
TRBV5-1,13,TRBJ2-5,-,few,CASSPEWEETQYF,TGCGCCAGCAGCCCGGAGTGGGAAGAGACCCAGTACTTC
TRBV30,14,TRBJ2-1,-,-,CAWSWDGAYNEQFF,TGTGCCTGGAGTTGGGACGGGGCCTACAATGAGCAGTTCTTC
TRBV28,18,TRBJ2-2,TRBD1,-,CASSLLKGAGPGGGELFF,TGTGCCAGCAGTTTACTTAAGGGGGCAGGACCCGGAGGCGGGGAGCTGTTTTTT
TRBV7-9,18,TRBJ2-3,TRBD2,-,CASSLAKGLAGSPDTQYF,TGTGCCAGCAGCTTAGCGAAGGGACTAGCGGGAAGTCCAGATACGCAGTATTTT
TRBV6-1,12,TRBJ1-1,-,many,CASTQGGTEAFF,TGTGCCAGCACCCAAGGGGGGACTGAAGCTTTCTTT
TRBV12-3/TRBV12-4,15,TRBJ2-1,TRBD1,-,CASSSRTGGYNEQFF,TGTGCCAGCAGTTCACGGACAGGGGGCTACAATGAGCAGTTCTTC
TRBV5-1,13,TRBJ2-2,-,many,CASSEDFTGELFF,TGCGCCAGCAGCGAGGACTTCACCGGGGAGCTGTTTTTT
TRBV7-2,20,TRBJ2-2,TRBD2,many,CASSPRGGTSGSGDTGELFF,TGTGCCAGCAGCCCTCGGGGGGGGACTAGCGGGAGTGGGGACACCGGGGAGCTGTTTTTT
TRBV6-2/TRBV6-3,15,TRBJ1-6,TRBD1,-,CASSYVGQGKSPLHF,TGTGCCAGCAGTTACGTCGGACAGGGGAAATCACCCCTCCACTTT
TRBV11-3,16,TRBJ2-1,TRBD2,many,CASSPTSGRASNEQFF,TGTGCCAGCAGCCCGACTAGCGGGAGGGCCTCTAATGAGCAGTTCTTC
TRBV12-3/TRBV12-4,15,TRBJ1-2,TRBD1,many,CASSFGTGDSYGYTF,TGTGCCAGCAGTTTCGGGACAGGGGATAGCTATGGCTACACCTTC
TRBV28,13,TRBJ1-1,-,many,CASSLWEDTEAFF,TGTGCCAGCAGTTTATGGGAGGACACTGAAGCTTTCTTT
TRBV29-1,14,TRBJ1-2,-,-,CSVGPRDPRHGYTF,TGCAGCGTGGGACCCCGGGACCCCCGTCATGGCTACACCTTC
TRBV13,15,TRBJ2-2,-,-,CASSAYGANTGELFF,TGTGCCAGCAGCGCGTACGGGGCAAACACCGGGGAGCTGTTTTTT
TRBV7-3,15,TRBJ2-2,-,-,CASSQGPGGTGELFF,TGTGCCAGCAGTCAGGGGCCGGGCGGCACCGGGGAGCTGTTTTTT
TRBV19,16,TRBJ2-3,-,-,CASTPSWGPNTDTQYF,TGTGCCAGTACCCCCTCGTGGGGGCCAAACACAGATACGCAGTATTTT
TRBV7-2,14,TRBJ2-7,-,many,CASSLGTEFYEQYF,TGTGCCAGCAGCTTAGGGACAGAGTTCTACGAGCAGTACTTC
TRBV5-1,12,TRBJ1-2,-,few,CASSPERSGYTF,TGCGCCAGCAGCCCCGAGAGGTCGGGCTACACCTTC
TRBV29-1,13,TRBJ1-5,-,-,CSAAGLGDQPQHF,TGCAGCGCCGCCGGGCTGGGGGATCAGCCCCAGCATTTT
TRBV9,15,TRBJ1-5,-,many,CASSPLAGINQPQHF,TGTGCCAGCAGCCCTTTGGCAGGTATCAATCAGCCCCAGCATTTT
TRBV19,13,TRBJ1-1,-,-,CASSIILNTEAFF,TGTGCCAGTAGTATCATCCTGAACACTGAAGCTTTCTTT
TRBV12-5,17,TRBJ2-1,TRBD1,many,CASGLTKTGGSYNEQFF,TGTGCTAGTGGTTTGACCAAGACAGGGGGAAGTTACAATGAGCAGTTCTTC
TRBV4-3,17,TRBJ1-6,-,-,CASSQVQGSSYNSPLHF,TGCGCCAGCAGCCAAGTTCAGGGGAGCTCCTATAATTCACCCCTCCACTTT
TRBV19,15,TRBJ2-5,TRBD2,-,CASSRTSGREETQYF,TGTGCCAGTAGTAGGACTAGCGGGAGGGAAGAGACCCAGTACTTC
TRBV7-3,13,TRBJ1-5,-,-,CASSLPGDQPQHF,TGTGCCAGCAGCTTACCCGGGGATCAGCCCCAGCATTTT
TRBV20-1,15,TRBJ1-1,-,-,CSARDLGGRITEAFF,TGCAGTGCTAGAGATCTCGGGGGGCGGATCACTGAAGCTTTCTTT
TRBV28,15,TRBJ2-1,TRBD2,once,CASTMGGGPANEQFF,TGTGCCAGCACCATGGGGGGAGGGCCCGCCAATGAGCAGTTCTTC
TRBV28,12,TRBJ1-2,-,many,CASNQGLGGYTF,TGTGCCAGCAACCAGGGGCTGGGTGGCTACACCTTC
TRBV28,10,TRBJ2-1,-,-,CASTWDEQFF,TGTGCCAGCACCTGGGATGAGCAGTTCTTC
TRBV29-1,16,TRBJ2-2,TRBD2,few,CSVEDVGEGRAGELFF,TGCAGCGTTGAAGATGTGGGGGAGGGCCGCGCCGGGGAGCTGTTTTTT
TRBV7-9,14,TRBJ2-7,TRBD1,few,CASSSPGQGVEQYF,TGTGCCAGCAGCTCCCCGGGACAGGGGGTCGAGCAGTACTTC
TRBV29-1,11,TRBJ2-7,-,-,CSVVDVYEQYF,TGCAGCGTTGTCGACGTCTACGAGCAGTACTTC
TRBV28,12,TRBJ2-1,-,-,CASSLAGTQQFF,TGTGCCAGCAGTTTAGCGGGGACACAGCAGTTCTTC
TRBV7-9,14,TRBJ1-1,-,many,CASSSGTEGRGAFF,TGTGCCAGCAGCTCCGGCACCGAGGGTCGAGGAGCTTTCTTT
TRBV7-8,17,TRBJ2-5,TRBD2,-,CASSLDVSGRAGETQYF,TGTGCCAGCAGCTTAGATGTTAGCGGGAGGGCTGGGGAGACCCAGTACTTC
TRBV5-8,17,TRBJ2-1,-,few,CASSLGGGDKYYNEQFF,TGTGCCAGCAGCTTGGGGGGTGGGGACAAATATTACAATGAGCAGTTCTTC
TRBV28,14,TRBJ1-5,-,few,CASSLIGNGQPQHF,TGTGCCAGCAGTTTAATCGGCAATGGGCAGCCCCAGCATTTT
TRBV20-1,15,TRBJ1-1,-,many,CSAPSPRRVNTEAFF,TGCAGTGCTCCGAGCCCTAGGAGGGTGAACACTGAAGCTTTCTTT
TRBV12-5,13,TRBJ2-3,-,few,CASMTGGTDTQYF,TGTGCTAGTATGACGGGAGGCACAGATACGCAGTATTTT
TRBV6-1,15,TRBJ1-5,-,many,CASSDGRELNQPQHF,TGTGCCAGCAGTGACGGCAGGGAGCTCAATCAGCCCCAGCATTTT
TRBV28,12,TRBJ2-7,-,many,CASSSSAYEQYF,TGTGCCAGCAGTTCATCCGCCTACGAGCAGTACTTC
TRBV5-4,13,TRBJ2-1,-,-,CATQMRGVNEQFF,TGTGCCACCCAGATGAGGGGCGTCAATGAGCAGTTCTTC
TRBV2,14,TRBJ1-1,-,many,CASNGGILNTEAFF,TGTGCCAGCAATGGGGGGATTTTGAACACTGAAGCTTTCTTT
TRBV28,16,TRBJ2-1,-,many,CASTEYRGLDYNEQFF,TGTGCCAGCACCGAATACAGAGGACTGGACTACAATGAGCAGTTCTTC
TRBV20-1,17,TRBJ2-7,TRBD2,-,CSAREGVGSGRAREQYF,TGCAGTGCTAGAGAAGGGGTGGGGAGCGGGAGGGCCCGAGAGCAGTACTTC
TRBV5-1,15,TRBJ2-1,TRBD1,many,CASSGGSVSNLEQFF,TGCGCCAGCTCAGGGGGCTCGGTTTCTAATTTGGAGCAGTTCTTC